The 29 T cell receptor beta chains below come from one sample, sequenced in a study of Graves' ophthalmopathy and Graves' hyperthyroidism. RNA served as the template for amplifying TCR beta CDR3 regions. RT-PCR in the first round used HTBI primers; a second-round multiplex PCR followed. Using its own MiXCR run on the multiplex PCR reads, TCRdb lists one record per CDR3 protein. The sample comprises roughly 600,000 distinct CDR3 sequences, about 35% of which are singletons, and about 4.1% rests with the top ten. The specimen sequenced was peripheral blood or thyroid tissue (not recorded which). Receptors were obtained from an adult man with Graves' hyperthyroidism.

This clonotype was counted ten times or more. The CDR3 DNA sequence: TGCAGCGTTGAGCGGACTAGCGGGGGGGCCGGCGAGCAGTACTTC. Residues: CSVERTSGGAGEQYF. V gene TRBV29-1 combines with J gene TRBJ2-7; 15 nucleotides line up with TRBD2. The CDR3 sequence is 15 residues long. V lost 3 bases and J lost 6; bases outside the gene matches: 6. The germline CDR1 and CDR2 sequences are SQVTM and ANQGSEA.

A remark on this clonotype: At one end, the junction sequence differs from germline, possibly due to a read error. The chain has TRBV2 and TRBJ2-5; D is uncertain. The CDR3 extends over 15 amino acids. Germline CDR1 and CDR2: SNHLY and FYNNEI. The CDR3 protein is CASSFGGGNQEAQYF. CDR3 sequence (DNA): TGTGCCAGCAGTTTCGGCGGTGGGAACCAAGAGGCCCAGTACTTC.

The rearrangement uses TRBV12-3 or TRBV12-4 and TRBJ1-4, with D unresolved. The CDR3 consists of 16 residues. Trimming pared 6 bases from V and 3 bases from J, leaving 17 bases between. CDR3 DNA: TGTGCCAGCAGGCCCCGGGGAGGGTGGCCTAATGAAAAACTGTTTTTT. Encoded protein: CASRPRGGWPNEKLFF.

This clonotype showed up many times. The CDR3 region is CASSADRNTIYF. In nucleotides, the CDR3 is TGTGCCAGCAGCGCGGACAGAAACACCATATATTTT. The chain carries TRBV5-8 and TRBJ1-3; a weak D match, TRBD1 (5 bases). Germline CDR1 SGHTS, CDR2 YDEGEE. Between the trimmed V and J ends, which lost 4 bases and 5 bases, there was a span of 7 bases. This CDR3 region has 12 residues.

This clonotype occurred many times. The chain links TRBV24-1 to TRBJ1-5; D is perhaps TRBD1 (6 bases). Germline loops: CDR1 KGHDR, CDR2 SFDVKD. The CDR3 runs 13 residues. Trimming stripped 4 bases from V and 6 bases from J, with 9 bases between. The CDR3 region has the DNA TGTGCCACCAGTGACACAGGGAGTCAGCCCCAGCATTTT. Its protein is CATSDTGSQPQHF.

In its sample, this clonotype was seen many times. The chain uses TRBV2 and TRBJ1-4; D ambiguous. The germline V gene encodes CDR1 SNHLY and CDR2 FYNNEI. The V end was cut by 1 base, the J end by 8 bases, with 14 bases between. The CDR3 has 15 amino acids. CDR3 sequence: CASSEGAGRGEKLFF. CDR3 in DNA: TGTGCCAGCAGTGAAGGGGCAGGCCGGGGAGAAAAACTGTTTTTT.

This clonotype occurred many times. The rearrangement links TRBV2 to TRBJ1-5; TRBD1 matches at 9 bases. This CDR3 is built from 14 residues. Germline assignment: CDR1 SNHLY and CDR2 FYNNEI. J lost 3 bases, V lost 9 bases, and 6 bases had no gene match. CDR3 protein: CASKRTGVNQPQHF. The CDR3 nucleotides are TGTGCCAGTAAAAGGACAGGGGTCAATCAGCCCCAGCATTTT.

This clonotype has ten or more counts. This chain uses TRBV4-1 with TRBJ1-4; D is uncertain. The germline CDR1 and CDR2 sequences are MGHRA and YSYEKL. This CDR3 is 12 amino acids long. V lost 0 bases and J lost 8, with 4 bases in between. The CDR3 spells CASSQDSEKLFF. The CDR3 DNA reads TGCGCCAGCAGCCAAGATAGCGAAAAACTGTTTTTT.

This clonotype was counted ten times or more. The chain is built from TRBV6-1 and TRBJ1-5; tentative D call: TRBD1 (5 bases). V dropped 4 bases and J dropped 4 bases, with 11 bases sitting between them. The length of the CDR3 is 14 residues. CDR1 MNHNS and CDR2 SASEGT come from the germline V gene. The CDR3 here is CASSVAGPNQPQHF. DNA of the CDR3: TGTGCCAGCAGTGTGGCAGGGCCAAATCAGCCCCAGCATTTT.

At least ten counts were recorded for this clonotype. The V and J genes are TRBV2 and TRBJ2-2, with D perhaps matching TRBD1 (6 bases). From germline, CDR1 is SNHLY and CDR2 FYNNEI. The CDR3 is 13 amino acids. Trimming removed 8 bases at V and 5 bases at J, with 12 bases between. The CDR3 DNA sequence: TGTGCCAGCGCCGACAGGTCTACCGGGGAGCTGTTTTTT. It is translated as CASADRSTGELFF.

A note on this clonotype: Since a much larger clone is just one base distant, this may be a read error. The J gene is TRBJ2-5, the V gene TRBV6-5; D call uncertain. The V end was cut by 5 bases, the J end by 1 base, with 14 bases between. Germline CDR1 and CDR2: MNHEY and SVGAGI. There are 15 residues in the CDR3. The CDR3 nucleotides read TGTGCCAGCAGTGAAGTCCGGAACTTCCAAGAGACCCAGTACTTC. The encoded protein is CASSEVRNFQETQYF.

Of note for this clonotype: A clone one base away is much larger, so this may be a read error. J is TRBJ1-6 and V is TRBV7-2; D remains ambiguous. The length of the CDR3 is 16 residues. Germline V lookup: CDR1 SGHTA, CDR2 FQGNSA. V lost 6 bases, J lost 9 bases, and 21 bases lay in between. CDR3 residues: CASSYSIMSPSSPLHF. In nucleotides, the CDR3 is TGTGCCAGCAGTTACTCGATTATGTCCCCGAGTTCACCCCTCCACTTT.

This clonotype was observed a handful of times. The rearrangement links TRBV13 to TRBJ2-5; 11 nucleotides align to TRBD2. The V and J ends lost 2 bases and 0 bases, in that order; junction bases with no gene match: 11. Germline V CDR1 and CDR2: PRHDT, FYEKMQ (reference sequence). This CDR3 comprises 19 residues. The CDR3 spells CASSLRRLAGGLYQETQYF. CDR3 sequence (DNA): TGTGCCAGCAGCTTAAGGCGGCTAGCGGGGGGCTTGTACCAAGAGACCCAGTACTTC.

This chain joins TRBV7-8 and TRBJ2-7, with a possible D match to TRBD2 (7 bases). The DNA end lines up better with TRBJ2-1; the J call may be wrong. The CDR3 extends over 15 amino acids. Germline loops: CDR1 SGHVS, CDR2 FQNEAQ. As DNA, the CDR3 is TGTGCCAGCAGCTTAGGGCGGGGGCTGAACAATGAGCAGTTCTTC. The encoded protein is CASSLGRGLNNEQFF.

This clonotype occurred many times. V is TRBV13 and J is TRBJ1-2; no reliable D call. The CDR3 has 12 amino acids. Germline V gene sequence: CDR1 PRHDT, CDR2 FYEKMQ (reference sequence). V was cut by 3 bases and J by 7 bases, with 9 bases left in between. In DNA, the CDR3 is TGTGCCAGCAGCTTTGTGGGAAGTGGCTACACCTTC. Protein product: CASSFVGSGYTF.

The chain couples TRBV13 to TRBJ2-2; D gene ambiguous. The V end was cut by 0 bases, the J end by 3 bases, with 8 bases between. Looked up from germline, CDR1 is PRHDT and CDR2 is FYEKMQ (reference sequence). This CDR3 is built from 15 residues. CDR3 sequence (DNA): TGTGCCAGCAGCTTAGGCCTGTCAGACACCGGGGAGCTGTTTTTT. Translation gives CASSLGLSDTGELFF.

V and J are TRBV24-1 and TRBJ2-3; D assignment may be TRBD1 or TRBD2 (5 bases each). The CDR3 contains 16 residues. V lost 3 bases, J lost 2 bases, and 14 bases lay in between. The germline gives CDR1 KGHDR, CDR2 SFDVKD. CDR3 region: CATSDPRDANTDTQYF. The CDR3 nucleotides read TGTGCCACCAGTGATCCACGGGACGCCAACACAGATACGCAGTATTTT.

Notes on this clonotype: This may arise from a read error, as a much more abundant clone is one base away. The genes are TRBV20-1 and TRBJ1-1, with D tentatively TRBD1 (6 bases). Germline-derived CDR1 and CDR2 are DFQATT and SNEGSKA (reference sequence). The CDR3 loop spans 14 amino acids. In nucleotides, the CDR3 is TGCAGTGCTAGGGGCCGGCAGGGGAATACTGAAGCTTCCTTT. This gives the protein CSARGRQGNTEASF.

This clonotype was seen only a few times. CDR3 loop: CASSYGGPGTEAFF. As DNA, the CDR3 is TGTGCCAGCAGTTACGGGGGGCCGGGCACTGAAGCTTTCTTT. The chain is built from TRBV6-5 and TRBJ1-1; possibly TRBD1 for D (6 bases). The V gene lost 2 bases and the J gene lost 4 bases, with 11 bases spanning the gap. CDR1 MNHEY and CDR2 SVGAGI come from the germline V gene. The CDR3 spans 14 residues.

In this sample, this clonotype turned up a few times. This sequence joins TRBV2 and TRBJ2-7; weak D call: TRBD1 (5 bases). The CDR3 contains 14 residues. Trimming removed 3 bases at V and 0 bases at J, with 9 bases between. CDR1 is SNHLY and CDR2 is FYNNEI in the germline V gene. CDR3 DNA: TGTGCCAGCAGTGAGGGGCTGCTCTCCTACGAGCAGTACTTC. Amino acid sequence: CASSEGLLSYEQYF.

As concerns this clonotype: Being one base from a much bigger clone, this may be a read error. The V call is TRBV20-1, the J call TRBJ2-5, with D maybe TRBD2 (6 bases). The CDR3 has 12 residues. Germline V CDR1 and CDR2: DFQATT, SNEGSKA (reference sequence). Trimming left V 7 bases short and J 1 base short, with 10 bases between. In DNA form, the CDR3 reads TGCAGTGTTATTAGCGGCCAAGAGACCCAGTACTTC. Its protein is CSVISGQETQYF.

The V and J genes are TRBV7-8 and TRBJ2-2; the D gene is possibly TRBD1 (5 bases). The CDR3 loop spans 15 amino acids. V lost 2 bases to trimming and J lost 3 bases, with 10 bases between them. CDR1 and CDR2 (germline): SGHVS, FQNEAQ. DNA of the CDR3: TGTGCCAGCAGCTTATCCCAGGGCTACACCGGGGAGCTGTTTTTT. Translation: CASSLSQGYTGELFF.

This clonotype occurred many times. This chain uses TRBV29-1 with TRBJ1-6, with TRBD1 matching over 8 bases. CDR1 is SQVTM, CDR2 ANQGSEA, per germline. The ends lost 8 bases at V and 8 bases at J; junction bases unmatched: 8. CDR3 length equals 13 residues. The CDR3 reads CSISGGLDSPLHF. For the CDR3, the DNA is TGCAGCATATCAGGGGGCTTAGATTCACCCCTCCACTTT. The entire variable domain, with the rest obtained from reference TRBV29-1 and TRBJ1-6, is as follows: SAVISQKPSRDICQRGTSLTIQCQVDSQVTMMFWYRQQPGQSLTLIATANQGSEATYESGFVIDKFPISRPNLTFSTLTVSNMSPEDSSIYLCSISGGLDSPLHFGNGTRLTVT.

This clonotype showed up many times. This chain uses TRBV29-1 with TRBJ1-2; no firm D call. CDR1 SQVTM and CDR2 ANQGSEA come from the germline V gene. Trimming stripped 4 bases from V and 4 bases from J, with 10 bases between. This CDR3 is built from 12 residues. The CDR3 sequence is CSVGTFTYGYTF. CDR3 nucleotide sequence: TGCAGCGTTGGTACGTTCACCTATGGCTACACCTTC.

This clonotype has at least ten counts. The chain is built from TRBV12-3 or TRBV12-4 and TRBJ1-1; D call uncertain. The CDR3 contains 14 residues. Deletions cut 5 bases from V and 1 base from J, with 11 bases between. As DNA, the CDR3 is TGTGCCAGCAGTCTCCAGACCCCGAACACTGAAGCTTTCTTT. Its protein product is CASSLQTPNTEAFF.

This clonotype appeared many times. V usage is TRBV7-3 and J usage is TRBJ2-7; 9 bases agree with TRBD2. Germline assignment: CDR1 SGHTA and CDR2 FQGTGA. The CDR3 loop spans 14 amino acids. The V segment lost 5 bases and the J segment 2 bases; nucleotides outside the gene matches: 4. CDR3 bases: TGTGCCAGCAGCCCGACTAGCGGAGCCTACGAGCAGTACTTC. This sequence encodes CASSPTSGAYEQYF.

This clonotype was found many times. J is TRBJ2-6 and V is TRBV19; no definite D call. In germline, CDR1 is LNHDA, CDR2 SQIVND (reference sequence). Trimming cost V 10 bases and J 2 bases, with 15 bases left between them. The CDR3 covers 15 residues. CDR3 coding DNA: TGTGCCACTAACTCAGGCGCCGCTGGGGCCAACGTCCTGACTTTC. This sequence encodes CATNSGAAGANVLTF.

This chain links TRBV29-1 with TRBJ2-7; TRBD1 matches at 8 bases. CDR3 length equals 15 residues. Trimming took 3 bases from V and 2 from J; bases not matched to a gene: 9. From germline, CDR1 is SQVTM and CDR2 ANQGSEA. The CDR3 nucleotides are TGCAGCGTTGAGGTGATGACAGGGGCGGCCTACGAGCAGTACTTC. Its translation is CSVEVMTGAAYEQYF.

This clonotype showed up just a few times. The chain couples TRBV5-8 to TRBJ1-4; D is ambiguous. The CDR3 extends over 15 amino acids. V was shortened by 0 bases and J by 13 bases, with 19 bases between the two germline ends. Germline lookup yields CDR1 SGHTS and CDR2 YDEGEE. CDR3 amino acids: CASSLDRGIGGRLFF. The CDR3 DNA reads TGTGCCAGCAGCTTGGATCGGGGAATAGGTGGAAGACTGTTTTTT.